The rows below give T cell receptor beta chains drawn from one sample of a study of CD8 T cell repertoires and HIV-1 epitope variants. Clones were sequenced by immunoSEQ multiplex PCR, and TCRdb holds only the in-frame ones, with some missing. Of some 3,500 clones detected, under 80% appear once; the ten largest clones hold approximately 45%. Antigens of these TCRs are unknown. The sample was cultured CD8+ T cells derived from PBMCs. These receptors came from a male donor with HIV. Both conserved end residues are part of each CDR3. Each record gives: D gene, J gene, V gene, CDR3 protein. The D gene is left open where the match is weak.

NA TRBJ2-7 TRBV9 CASSVSGGMDEQYF
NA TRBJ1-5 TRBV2 CASSPNRLQQPQHF
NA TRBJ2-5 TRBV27 CASRLSGNQETQYF
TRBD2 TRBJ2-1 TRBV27 CASSSQSSGAPQFF
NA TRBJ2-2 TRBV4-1 CASSQEGGTATGELFF
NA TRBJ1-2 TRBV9 CASSQDSNYGYTF
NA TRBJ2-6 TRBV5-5 CASSFLHSGANVLTF
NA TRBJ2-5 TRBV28 CASSPPYPHRETQYF
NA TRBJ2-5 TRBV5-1 CASSLAGETQYF
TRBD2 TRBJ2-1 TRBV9 CASSVGLAGSYNEQFF
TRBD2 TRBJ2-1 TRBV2 CASKMTSGYNEQFF
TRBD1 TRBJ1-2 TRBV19 CASSSQGQTLYGYTF
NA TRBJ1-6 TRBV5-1 CASSLDGSNSPLHF
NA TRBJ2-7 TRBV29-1 CSVEQGGIEQYF
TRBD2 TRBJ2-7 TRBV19 CASSMTSGGAYEQYF
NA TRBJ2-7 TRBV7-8 CASSWDSVYEQYF
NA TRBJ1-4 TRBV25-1 CASSDIGGSVEKLFF
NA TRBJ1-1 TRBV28 CASSPRETGTEAFF
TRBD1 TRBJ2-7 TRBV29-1 CSVPYGQGDEQYF
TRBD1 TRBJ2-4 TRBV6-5 CASSPGQAQNIQYF
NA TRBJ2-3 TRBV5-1 CASSLDIDTQYF
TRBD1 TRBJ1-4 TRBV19 CASSTQTDRTMREKLFF
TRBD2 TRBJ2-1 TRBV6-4 CASSDASGRGDNEQFF
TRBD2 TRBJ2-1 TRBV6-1 CASSGGTSGVSSYNEQFF
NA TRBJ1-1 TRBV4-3 CASSTPGGTWGTEAFF
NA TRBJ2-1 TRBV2 CASTGIRDEQFF
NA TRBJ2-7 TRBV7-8 CASSPRAGHYEQYF
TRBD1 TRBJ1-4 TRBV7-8 CASSLRDRVTATNEKLFF
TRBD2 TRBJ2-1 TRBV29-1 CSVEGTSDEQFF
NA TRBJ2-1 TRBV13 CASSGSSTVYNEQFF
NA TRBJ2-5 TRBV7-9 CASSFSTSDRRQETQYF
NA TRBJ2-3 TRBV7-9 CASSLEQGWEDTQYF
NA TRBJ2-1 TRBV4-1 CASSQGEGNNEQFF
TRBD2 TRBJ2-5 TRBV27 CASSTGLAGAQETQYF
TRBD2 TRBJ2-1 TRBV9 CASSGAGTTLGEQFF
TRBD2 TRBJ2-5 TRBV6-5 CASSYSGTSGQETQYF
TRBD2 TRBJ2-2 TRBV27 CASSFGLAVLGNTGELFF
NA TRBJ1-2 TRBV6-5 CASSYSGGLYGYTF
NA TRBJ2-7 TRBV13 CASMARGYEQYF
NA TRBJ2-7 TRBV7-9 CASSLGGSDYEQYF
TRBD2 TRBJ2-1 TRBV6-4 CASSEAGGPNEQFF
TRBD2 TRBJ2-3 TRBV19 CASRQAGDRTDTQYF
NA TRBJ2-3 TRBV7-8 CASSTIGTDTQYF
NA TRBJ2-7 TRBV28 CASSPRTVAYEQYF
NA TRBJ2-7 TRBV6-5 CASRLQQGPYEQYF
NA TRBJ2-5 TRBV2 CASSSAGIDQETQYF
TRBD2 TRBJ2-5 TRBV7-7 CASSLTVAGEETQYF
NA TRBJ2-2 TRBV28 CASSLLPSGGELFF
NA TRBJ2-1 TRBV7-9 CASSPTGGEQFF
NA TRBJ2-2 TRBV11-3 CASSFRRTGELFF
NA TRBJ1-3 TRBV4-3 CASSQGSDGPSGNTIYF
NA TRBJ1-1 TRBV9 CASSPKDGNTEAFF
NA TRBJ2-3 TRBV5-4 CASSLAEGWVGTDTQYF
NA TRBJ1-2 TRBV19 CASSSPGTANYGYTF